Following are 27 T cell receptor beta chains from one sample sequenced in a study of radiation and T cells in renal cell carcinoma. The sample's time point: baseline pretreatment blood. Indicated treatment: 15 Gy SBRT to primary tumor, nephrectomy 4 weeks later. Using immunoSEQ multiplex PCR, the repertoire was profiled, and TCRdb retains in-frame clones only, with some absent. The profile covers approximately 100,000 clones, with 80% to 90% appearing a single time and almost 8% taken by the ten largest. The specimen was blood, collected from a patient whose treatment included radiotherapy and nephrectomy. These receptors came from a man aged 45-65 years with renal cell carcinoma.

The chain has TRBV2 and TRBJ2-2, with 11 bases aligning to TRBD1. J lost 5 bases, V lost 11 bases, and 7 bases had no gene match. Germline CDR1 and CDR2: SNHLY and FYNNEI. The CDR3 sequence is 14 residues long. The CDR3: CAGTGTGGTGELFF. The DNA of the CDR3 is TGTGCCGGGACCGGGACAGGGGGGACCGGGGAGCTGTTTTTT.

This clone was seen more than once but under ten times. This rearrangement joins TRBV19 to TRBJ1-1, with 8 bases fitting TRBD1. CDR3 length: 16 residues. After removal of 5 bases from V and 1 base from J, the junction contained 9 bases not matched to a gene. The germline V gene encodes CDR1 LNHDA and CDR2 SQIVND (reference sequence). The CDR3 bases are TGTGCCAGTAGTGTGGCTCCTGACAGGGGGAACACTGAAGCTTTCTTT. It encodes CASSVAPDRGNTEAFF.

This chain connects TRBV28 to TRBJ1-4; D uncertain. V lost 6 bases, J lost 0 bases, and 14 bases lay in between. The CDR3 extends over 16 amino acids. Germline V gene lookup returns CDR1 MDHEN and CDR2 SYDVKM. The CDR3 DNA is TGTGCCAGCAGATCAGCAGAATTTGCAACTAATGAAAAACTGTTTTTT. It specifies CASRSAEFATNEKLFF.

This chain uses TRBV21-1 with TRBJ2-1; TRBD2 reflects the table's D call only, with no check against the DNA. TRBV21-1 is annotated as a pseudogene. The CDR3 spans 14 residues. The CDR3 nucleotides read TGTGCCAGCAGCAAGAGGACGGGGTACAATGAGCAGTTCTTC. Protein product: CASSKRTGYNEQFF.

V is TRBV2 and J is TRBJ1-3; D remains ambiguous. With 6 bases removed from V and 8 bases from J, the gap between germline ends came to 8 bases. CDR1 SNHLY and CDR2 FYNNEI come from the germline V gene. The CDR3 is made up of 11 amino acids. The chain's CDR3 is CASRGPDTIYF. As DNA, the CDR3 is TGTGCCAGCAGGGGCCCAGACACCATATATTTT.

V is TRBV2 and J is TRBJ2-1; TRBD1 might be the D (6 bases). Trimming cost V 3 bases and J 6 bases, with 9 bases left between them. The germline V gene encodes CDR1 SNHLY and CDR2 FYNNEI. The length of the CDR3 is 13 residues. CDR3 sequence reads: CASSDRGTNEQFF. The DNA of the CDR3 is TGTGCCAGCAGTGACAGGGGAACCAATGAGCAGTTCTTC.

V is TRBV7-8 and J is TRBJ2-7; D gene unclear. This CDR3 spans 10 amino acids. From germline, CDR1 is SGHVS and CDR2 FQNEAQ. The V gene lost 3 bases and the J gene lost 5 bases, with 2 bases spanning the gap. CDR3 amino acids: CASSFNEQYF. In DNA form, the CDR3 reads TGTGCCAGCAGCTTTAACGAGCAGTACTTC.

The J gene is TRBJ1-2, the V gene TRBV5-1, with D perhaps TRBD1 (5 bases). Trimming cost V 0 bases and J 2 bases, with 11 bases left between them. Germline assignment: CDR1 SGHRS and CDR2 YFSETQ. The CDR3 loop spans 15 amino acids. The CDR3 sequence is CASSLARGENYGYTF. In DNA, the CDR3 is TGCGCCAGCAGCTTGGCGAGAGGGGAGAACTATGGCTACACCTTC.

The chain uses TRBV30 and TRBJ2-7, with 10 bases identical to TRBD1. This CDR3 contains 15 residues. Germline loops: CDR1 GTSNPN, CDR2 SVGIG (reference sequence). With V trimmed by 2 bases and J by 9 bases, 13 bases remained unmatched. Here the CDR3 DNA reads TGTGCCTGGAGTCCACCGGGACAGGGGTGGGGTGGGCAGTACTTC. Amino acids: CAWSPPGQGWGGQYF.

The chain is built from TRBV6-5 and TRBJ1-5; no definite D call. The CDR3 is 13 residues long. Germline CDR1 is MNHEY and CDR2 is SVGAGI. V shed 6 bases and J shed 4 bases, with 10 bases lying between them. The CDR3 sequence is CASSPRDNQPQHF. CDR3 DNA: TGTGCCAGCAGCCCTCGGGATAATCAGCCCCAGCATTTT.

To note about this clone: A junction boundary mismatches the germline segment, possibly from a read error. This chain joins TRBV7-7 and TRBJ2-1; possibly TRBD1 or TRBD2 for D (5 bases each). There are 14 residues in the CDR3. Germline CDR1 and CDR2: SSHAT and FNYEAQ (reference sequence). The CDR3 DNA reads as TGTGCTAGCAGCTTAGTCGGGGCAGGGAATGAGCAGTTCTTC. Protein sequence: CASSLVGAGNEQFF.

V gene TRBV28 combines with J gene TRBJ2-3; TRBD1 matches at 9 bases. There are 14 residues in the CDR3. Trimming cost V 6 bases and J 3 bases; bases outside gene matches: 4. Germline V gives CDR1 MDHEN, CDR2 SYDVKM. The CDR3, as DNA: TGTGCCAGCAGCTCCGGGACAGGGACAGATACGCAGTATTTT. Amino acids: CASSSGTGTDTQYF. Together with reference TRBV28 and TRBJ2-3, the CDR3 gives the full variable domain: DVKVTQSSRYLVKRTGEKVFLECVQDMDHENMFWYRQDPGLGLRLIYFSYDVKMKEKGDIPEGYSVSREKKERFSLILESASTNQTSMYLCASSSGTGTDTQYFGPGTRLTVL.

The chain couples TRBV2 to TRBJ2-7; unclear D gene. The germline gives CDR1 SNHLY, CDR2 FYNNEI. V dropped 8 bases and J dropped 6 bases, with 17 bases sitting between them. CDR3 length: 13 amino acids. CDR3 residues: CASRRPSAAEQYF. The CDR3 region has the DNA TGTGCCAGCCGTCGCCCCTCTGCCGCCGAGCAGTACTTC.

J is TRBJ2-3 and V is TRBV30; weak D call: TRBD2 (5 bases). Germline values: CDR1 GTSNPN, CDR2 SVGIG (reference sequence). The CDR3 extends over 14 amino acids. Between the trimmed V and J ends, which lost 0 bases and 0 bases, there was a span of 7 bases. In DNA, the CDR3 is TGTGCCTGGAGTGTCGGCGGGAGCACAGATACGCAGTATTTT. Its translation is CAWSVGGSTDTQYF.

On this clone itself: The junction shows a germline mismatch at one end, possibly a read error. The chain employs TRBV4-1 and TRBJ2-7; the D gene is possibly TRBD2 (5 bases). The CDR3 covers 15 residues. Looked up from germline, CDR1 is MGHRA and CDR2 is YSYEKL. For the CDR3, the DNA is TGCGCCAGCAGCCAGGAGCCCGGGAACGCCTACGAGCAGCACTTC. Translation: CASSQEPGNAYEQHF.

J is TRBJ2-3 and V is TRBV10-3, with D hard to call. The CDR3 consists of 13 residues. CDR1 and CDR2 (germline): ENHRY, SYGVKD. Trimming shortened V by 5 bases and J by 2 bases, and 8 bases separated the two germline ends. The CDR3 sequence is CAISYLVTDTQYF. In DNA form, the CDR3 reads TGTGCCATCAGTTATCTAGTCACAGATACGCAGTATTTT.

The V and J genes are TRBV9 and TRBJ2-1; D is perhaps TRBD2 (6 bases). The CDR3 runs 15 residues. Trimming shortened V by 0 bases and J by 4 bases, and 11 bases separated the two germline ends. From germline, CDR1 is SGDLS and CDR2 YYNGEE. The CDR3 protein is CASSVGSGSYNEQFF. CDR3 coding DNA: TGTGCCAGCAGCGTAGGTAGCGGATCTTACAATGAGCAGTTCTTC.

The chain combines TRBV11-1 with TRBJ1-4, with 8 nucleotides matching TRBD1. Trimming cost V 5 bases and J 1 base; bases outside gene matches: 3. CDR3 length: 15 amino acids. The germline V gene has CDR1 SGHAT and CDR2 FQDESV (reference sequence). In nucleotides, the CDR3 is TGTGCCAGCAGCGACAGGGGAAAAACTAATGAAAAACTGTTTTTT. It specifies CASSDRGKTNEKLFF.

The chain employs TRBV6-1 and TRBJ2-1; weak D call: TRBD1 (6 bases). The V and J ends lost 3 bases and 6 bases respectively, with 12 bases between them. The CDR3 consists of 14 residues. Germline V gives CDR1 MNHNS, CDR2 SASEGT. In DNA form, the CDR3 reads TGTGCCAGCAGTGATGTTACAGGGAGCAATGAGCAGTTCTTC. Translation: CASSDVTGSNEQFF.

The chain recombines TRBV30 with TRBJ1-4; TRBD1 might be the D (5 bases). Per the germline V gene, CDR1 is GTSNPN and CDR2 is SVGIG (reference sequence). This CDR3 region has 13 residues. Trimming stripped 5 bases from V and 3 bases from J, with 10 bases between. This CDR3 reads CAWGSGPNEKLFF. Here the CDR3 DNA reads TGTGCCTGGGGCTCAGGGCCTAATGAAAAACTGTTTTTT.

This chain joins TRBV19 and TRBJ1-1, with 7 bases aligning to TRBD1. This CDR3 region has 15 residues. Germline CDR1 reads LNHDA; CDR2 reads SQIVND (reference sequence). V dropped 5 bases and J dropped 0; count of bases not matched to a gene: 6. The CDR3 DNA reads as TGTGCCAGTAGTTCATGGGACAGCTTGAACACTGAAGCTTTCTTT. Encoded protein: CASSSWDSLNTEAFF.

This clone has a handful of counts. DNA of the CDR3: TGTGCCAGCAGGATGGGACTAGCAGTCTACGAGCAGTACTTC. Its protein product is CASRMGLAVYEQYF. The chain recombines TRBV28 with TRBJ2-7, with 9 bases lining up with TRBD2. With 6 bases clipped from V and 3 bases from J, the junction kept 6 bases outside the gene matches. This CDR3 has 14 residues. Germline V gene data show CDR1 as MDHEN and CDR2 as SYDVKM.

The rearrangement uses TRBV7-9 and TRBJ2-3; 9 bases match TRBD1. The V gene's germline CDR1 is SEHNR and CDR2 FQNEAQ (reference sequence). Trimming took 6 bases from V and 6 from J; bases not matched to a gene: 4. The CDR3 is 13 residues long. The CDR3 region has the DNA TGTGCCAGCAGACGGACAGGGGCCGATACGCAGTATTTT. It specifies CASRRTGADTQYF.

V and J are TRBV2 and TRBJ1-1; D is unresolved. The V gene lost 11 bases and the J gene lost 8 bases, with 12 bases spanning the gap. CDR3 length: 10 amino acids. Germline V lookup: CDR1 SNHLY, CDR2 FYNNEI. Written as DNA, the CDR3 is TGTGCCTCAGAAGGTACGGAAGCTTTCTTT. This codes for CASEGTEAFF.

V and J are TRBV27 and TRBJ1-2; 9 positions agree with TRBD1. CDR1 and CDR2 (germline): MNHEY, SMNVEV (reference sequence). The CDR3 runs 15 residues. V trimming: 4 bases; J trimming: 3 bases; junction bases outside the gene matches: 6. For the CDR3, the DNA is TGTGCCAGCAGTTCACAGGGGGCGCAGGACTATGGCTACACCTTC. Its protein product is CASSSQGAQDYGYTF.

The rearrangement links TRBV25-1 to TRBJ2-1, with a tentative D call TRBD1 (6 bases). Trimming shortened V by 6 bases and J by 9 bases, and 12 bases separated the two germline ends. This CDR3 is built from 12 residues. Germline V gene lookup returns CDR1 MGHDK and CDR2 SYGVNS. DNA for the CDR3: TGTGCCAGCAGGGGGGCCGCAACTGAGCAGTTCTTC. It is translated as CASRGAATEQFF.

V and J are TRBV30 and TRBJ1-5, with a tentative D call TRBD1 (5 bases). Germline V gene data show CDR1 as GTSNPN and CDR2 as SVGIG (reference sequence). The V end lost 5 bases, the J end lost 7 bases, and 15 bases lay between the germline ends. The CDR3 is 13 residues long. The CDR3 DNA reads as TGTGCCTGGTCCCTGGGGGGGAGACAGCCCCAGCATTTT. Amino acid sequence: CAWSLGGRQPQHF. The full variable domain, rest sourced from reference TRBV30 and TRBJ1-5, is SQTIHQWPATLVQPVGSPLSLECTVEGTSNPNLYWYRQAAGRGLQLLFYSVGIGQISSEVPQNLSASRPQDRQFILSSKKLLLSDSGFYLCAWSLGGRQPQHFGDGTRLSIL.